The rows below give T cell receptor beta chains drawn from one sample of a study of blood T cells in healthy people across ages. A single record per CDR3 protein comes from TCRdb applying MiXCR to the 5' RACE reads. The sample records some 640,000 distinct CDR3 sequences, 49% being singletons. Sequenced input: blood. The source is a woman between 55 and 75 years old in good health. CDR3s include the opening cysteine and the closing phenylalanine or tryptophan. The D gene is left open where the match is weak. Clone size is given for some rows only: seen once, a few or many times, or a class if the clone is expanded.

V gene	CDR3 length	clone size	D gene	J gene	CDR3 DNA	CDR3 protein
TRBV7-7	15	NA	TRBD2	TRBJ2-1	TGTGCCAGCAGCAACGGACTAGCGGGAGACAATGAGCAGTTCTTC	CASSNGLAGDNEQFF
TRBV20-1	13	NA	NA	TRBJ2-4	TGCAGTGCCAAAGGGGTTACCAAAAACATTCAGTACTTC	CSAKGVTKNIQYF
TRBV2	16	few	NA	TRBJ2-1	TGTGCCAGCAGTGCGGGGAGGAGCAGGGCACTCAATGAGCAGTTCTTC	CASSAGRSRALNEQFF
TRBV12-3/TRBV12-4	12	many	NA	TRBJ2-7	TGTGCCAGCAGCCTGAGTAGGAATGAGCAGTACTTC	CASSLSRNEQYF
TRBV10-3	16	once	TRBD1	TRBJ2-7	TGTGCCATCAGAGGCCGGGACAGGGGAGCCTACAATGAGCAGTACTTC	CAIRGRDRGAYNEQYF
TRBV20-1	15	NA	NA	TRBJ2-4	TGCAGTGCGGGTGTAGGAGGAGGGGACAAAAACATTCAGTACTTC	CSAGVGGGDKNIQYF
TRBV5-1	16	NA	NA	TRBJ2-4	TGCGCCAGCAGCTTTGGGGACATGAATGCCAAAAACATTCAGTACTTC	CASSFGDMNAKNIQYF
TRBV2	13	NA	NA	TRBJ2-3	TGTGCCAGCAGTACAGGGTTCGGGGATACGCAGTATTTT	CASSTGFGDTQYF
TRBV6-5	17	NA	NA	TRBJ2-7	TGTGCCAGCAGTTACTCCCTTGGAGCGGGCAACTCCTACGAGCAGTACTTC	CASSYSLGAGNSYEQYF
TRBV27	15	many	TRBD1	TRBJ1-2	TGTGCCAGCAAAAGGGGGACAGGCGATAACTATGGCTACACCTTC	CASKRGTGDNYGYTF
TRBV7-9	15	NA	NA	TRBJ2-7	TGTGCCAGCAGCGGTCAGGGCTTGAGCTCCTACGAGCAGTACTTC	CASSGQGLSSYEQYF
TRBV20-1	19	NA	TRBD2	TRBJ2-7	TGCAGTGCTAGAGATCCCGGACTAGCGGGATCCCCCTTCGGGAACGAGCAGTACTTC	CSARDPGLAGSPFGNEQYF
TRBV7-9	13	NA	NA	TRBJ2-3	TGTGCCAGCAGCGGATTTAGCGCGGTGGGGCAGTATTTT	CASSGFSAVGQYF
TRBV10-3	14	NA	NA	TRBJ2-7	TGTGCCATCAGTGAGAATGGCGCAACCTACGAGCAGTACTTC	CAISENGATYEQYF
TRBV7-2	15	NA	TRBD2	TRBJ2-3	TGTGCCAGCAGTTGGCGGGGGGGAAGCACAGATACGCAGTATTTT	CASSWRGGSTDTQYF
TRBV29-1	14	few	NA	TRBJ2-1	TGCAGCGTTCCTTCTTGGAGCTCCTACAATGAGCAGTTCTTC	CSVPSWSSYNEQFF
TRBV6-6	16	NA	TRBD1	TRBJ1-2	TGTGCCAGCAGTTACTCCCAGGGACAGGCCGGGGAGAGCTACACCTTC	CASSYSQGQAGESYTF
TRBV5-1	11	many	NA	TRBJ2-1	TGTGCCAGCAGTTTAACGGATGAGCAGTTCTTC	CASSLTDEQFF
TRBV7-2	14	NA	NA	TRBJ2-5	TGTGCCAGCAGCTTAAAGGTGGGGGGCGAGACCCAGTACTTC	CASSLKVGGETQYF
TRBV4-2	15	NA	NA	TRBJ2-7	TGTGCCAGCAGCCAAGAGCTTACAGGGCCCTACGAGCAGTACTTC	CASSQELTGPYEQYF
TRBV12-3/TRBV12-4	13	few	NA	TRBJ2-1	TGTGCCAGCAGTGGCCACCCCCCCTATGAGCAGTTCTTC	CASSGHPPYEQFF
TRBV5-6	14	many	NA	TRBJ2-5	TGTGCCAGCAGCTTGGTACAGACCCAAGAGACCCAGTACTTC	CASSLVQTQETQYF
TRBV12-3/TRBV12-4	16	many	NA	TRBJ2-7	TGTGCCAGCAGTCCCCCCGCGGCCGGAGGCTCCTACGAGCAGTACTTC	CASSPPAAGGSYEQYF
TRBV20-1	12	NA	NA	TRBJ2-5	TGCAGTGCTGAAACAGGGTTGGAGACCCAGTACTTC	CSAETGLETQYF
TRBV5-1	14	NA	NA	TRBJ2-7	TGCGCCAGCAGCGTGGTCGGGATATCCTACGAGCAGTACTTC	CASSVVGISYEQYF
TRBV10-3	15	few	TRBD2	TRBJ2-1	TGTGCCATCAGTGAACGGGAGGGCGGTTACAATGAGCAGTTCTTC	CAISEREGGYNEQFF
TRBV5-1	16	NA	TRBD2	TRBJ2-3	TGCGCCAGCAGCCGCACCTCTAGCGGGAGAACAGATGCGCAGTATTTT	CASSRTSSGRTDAQYF